One and the same sample provided the 2 T cell receptor beta chains below, sequenced in a study of T cell repertoires in cytomegalovirus infection. TCRdb independently ran MiXCR on the reads; one entry per CDR3 protein. The data contain just under 550,000 distinct CDR3 sequences, 26% of them singletons. Material: PBMCs. Source of these receptors: a human donor in good health (CMV status not recorded). Some clones in this sample may be carry-over from other donors' samples.

Notes on this clonotype: The germline gene is not matched at one end of the junction; a read error may be the cause. The chain carries TRBV28 and TRBJ1-1, with D possibly matching TRBD1 (6 bases). This CDR3 contains 11 residues. Looked up from germline, CDR1 is MDHEN and CDR2 is SYDVKM. The CDR3 nucleotides read TGTGTCAGCAGTTCCTGGGGGCGAGCTTTCTTT. This gives the protein CVSSSWGRAFF.

Here the CDR3 reads CASIQTSSSYNEQFF. DNA of the CDR3: TGTGCCAGCATTCAAACTAGTTCCTCCTACAATGAGCAGTTCTTC. The chain carries TRBV2 and TRBJ2-1; a possible D gene is TRBD2 (5 bases). The CDR3 length is 15 residues. From germline, CDR1 is SNHLY and CDR2 FYNNEI. Trimming left V 7 bases short and J 0 bases short, with 13 bases between.